One and the same sample provided the 10 T cell receptor beta chains below, sequenced in a study of T-cell memory formation after mild COVID-19. TCRdb passed the 5' RACE reads through MiXCR, listing each CDR3 protein once. This sample has about 140,000 distinct CDR3 sequences, with roughly 21% found just once. The specimen sequenced was PBMCs or a T cell subset sorted from them (not recorded which). All receptors derive from an adult woman who had mild COVID-19 (a few samples of this study predate the infection). Cell type and time point are not known.

In its sample, this clonotype was seen a few times. The genes are TRBV29-1 and TRBJ2-7; a weak D match, TRBD1 (6 bases). The CDR3 loop spans 13 amino acids. V lost 4 bases and J 1 base, leaving 11 bases between the germline ends. Germline CDR1 is SQVTM and CDR2 is ANQGSEA. The CDR3 reads CSVVETGSYEQYF. DNA for the CDR3: TGCAGCGTTGTCGAGACAGGTTCCTACGAGCAGTACTTC.

The J gene is TRBJ1-1, the V gene TRBV5-1, with 8 positions matching TRBD1. V lost 3 bases, J lost 3 bases, and 10 bases stayed unmatched. Germline assignment: CDR1 SGHRS and CDR2 YFSETQ. This CDR3 contains 16 residues. The CDR3: CASSSMKTGVHTEAFF. The CDR3 DNA sequence: TGCGCCAGCAGCTCGATGAAGACAGGGGTTCACACTGAAGCTTTCTTT. The full variable domain, its missing parts supplied by reference TRBV5-1 and TRBJ1-1, is KAGVTQTPRYLIKTRGQQVTLSCSPISGHRSVSWYQQTPGQGLQFLFEYFSETQRNKGNFPGRFSGRQFSNSRSEMNVSTLELGDSALYLCASSSMKTGVHTEAFFGQGTRLTVV.

V and J are TRBV29-1 and TRBJ1-5, with D possibly being TRBD1 (6 bases). The CDR3 runs to 13 residues. Between the trimmed V and J ends, which lost 3 bases and 1 base, there was a span of 7 bases. Germline V gives CDR1 SQVTM, CDR2 ANQGSEA. The CDR3, as DNA: TGCAGCGTTGATACAGGGAGCAATCAGCCCCAGCATTTT. This gives the protein CSVDTGSNQPQHF.

This clonotype was counted between two and nine times. This rearrangement joins TRBV9 to TRBJ2-2, with D maybe TRBD1 (5 bases). Deletions cut 1 base from V and 2 bases from J, with 12 bases between. The CDR3 is 16 residues long. Germline CDR1 is SGDLS and CDR2 is YYNGEE. DNA of the CDR3: TGTGCCAGCAGCGTAAGTGGACATCCTAACACCGGGGAGCTGTTTTTT. Its translation: CASSVSGHPNTGELFF.

This sequence joins TRBV7-9 and TRBJ1-5; D not resolved. The CDR3 runs to 13 residues. From germline, CDR1 is SEHNR and CDR2 FQNEAQ (reference sequence). V was trimmed by 0 bases and J by 1 base, leaving 1 base between them. CDR3 DNA sequence: TGTGCCAGCAGCTTAGCCAGCAATCAGCCCCAGCATTTT. It translates to CASSLASNQPQHF.

There are many counts of this clonotype. The V and J genes are TRBV12-3 or TRBV12-4 and TRBJ2-2; 10 nucleotides align to TRBD2. Trimming removed 6 bases from V and 7 bases from J; junction bases left unmatched: 17. CDR3 size: 18 residues. The DNA of the CDR3 is TGTGCCAGCAGCTTCCAGTTGGCTAGCGGGAGTTTGGGCGGGGAGCTGTTTTTT. Protein sequence: CASSFQLASGSLGGELFF.

V gene TRBV20-1 combines with J gene TRBJ2-7; D could derive from TRBD1 or TRBD2 (6 bases each). Germline CDR1 DFQATT, CDR2 SNEGSKA (reference sequence). This CDR3 spans 15 amino acids. Trimming took 6 bases from V and 4 from J, leaving 22 bases between them. The CDR3 sequence: CSAEGGAGLPYEQYF. The CDR3 bases are TGCAGTGCAGAGGGGGGTGCGGGGCTCCCTTACGAGCAGTACTTC.

This clonotype was seen only a few times. J is TRBJ2-1 and V is TRBV20-1, with D possibly matching TRBD1 (5 bases). Germline V gene sequence: CDR1 DFQATT, CDR2 SNEGSKA (reference sequence). The V and J ends lost 5 bases and 2 bases respectively, with 10 bases between them. The CDR3 length is 13 residues. Here the CDR3 reads CSASLGAYNEQFF. In DNA form, the CDR3 reads TGCAGTGCTTCTCTAGGGGCCTACAATGAGCAGTTCTTC.

V usage is TRBV5-6 and J usage is TRBJ2-5, with D possibly being TRBD1 (7 bases). With 3 bases removed from V and 4 bases from J, the gap between germline ends came to 10 bases. The germline CDR1 and CDR2 sequences are SGHDT and YYEEEE. This CDR3 region has 13 residues. The CDR3 DNA reads as TGTGCCAGCAGCTGGCAGGGGGGAGAGACCCAGTACTTC. Amino acid sequence: CASSWQGGETQYF.

The chain combines TRBV20-1 with TRBJ1-1; tentative D call: TRBD1 (6 bases). CDR1 is DFQATT, CDR2 SNEGSKA, per germline (reference sequence). V was shortened by 5 bases and J by 3 bases, with 10 bases between the two germline ends. The CDR3 has 12 residues. CDR3 in DNA: TGCAGTGCTCATGAGGGGGACACTGAAGCTTTCTTT. Amino acids: CSAHEGDTEAFF.